One sample yielded the 30 T cell receptor beta chains listed below, sequenced in a study of T cells in Graves' hyperthyroidism and ophthalmopathy. RNA transcripts provided the source from which TCR beta CDR3 regions were amplified. A first-round RT-PCR of the TCR CDR3 used the HTBI primer set. TCRdb reprocessed the multiplex PCR reads via MiXCR and lists one record per CDR3 protein. The sample yields 500,000 to 750,000 distinct CDR3 sequences, around 45% seen once. Sequenced input: peripheral blood or thyroid tissue (not recorded which). The receptors derive from a woman younger than 35 with Graves' hyperthyroidism.

The rearrangement uses TRBV5-1 and TRBJ2-5, with D possibly matching TRBD2 (7 bases). The CDR3 extends over 18 amino acids. Trimming stripped 4 bases from V and 1 base from J, with 23 bases between. The germline gives CDR1 SGHRS, CDR2 YFSETQ. CDR3 sequence (DNA): TGCGCCAGCAGCACACTGGGGGGGCAGTCGGGAATCCAAGAGACCCAGTACTTC. It specifies CASSTLGGQSGIQETQYF.

The table lists this clonotype with many counts. The rearrangement joins TRBV6-6 to TRBJ1-2; 7 nucleotides line up with TRBD1. This CDR3 comprises 13 residues. The J segment lost 5 bases and the V segment lost 2 bases, leaving 2 bases of the junction unmatched. Germline-derived CDR1 and CDR2 are MNHNY and SVGAGI (reference sequence). DNA for the CDR3: TGTGCCAGCAGTTACGCGACAGGGTATGGCTACACCTTC. It translates to CASSYATGYGYTF.

A few counts support this clonotype. This rearrangement joins TRBV10-3 to TRBJ1-5; the D is unclear. Deletions cut 0 bases from V and 0 bases from J, with 6 bases between. This CDR3 has 15 amino acids. Germline CDR1 ENHRY, CDR2 SYGVKD. The CDR3 DNA reads as TGTGCCATCAGTGAGTCTTCAGGTAGCAATCAGCCCCAGCATTTT. Its protein is CAISESSGSNQPQHF.

V gene TRBV7-2 combines with J gene TRBJ2-1, with no clear D. There are 17 residues in the CDR3. Germline V gene lookup returns CDR1 SGHTA and CDR2 FQGNSA. Trimming stripped 0 bases from V and 2 bases from J, with 14 bases between. The CDR3, as DNA: TGTGCCAGCAGCTTAGCATCGAGTACAGTGGCCTACAATGAGCAGTTCTTC. This gives the protein CASSLASSTVAYNEQFF. Full variable domain (remainder filled in from reference TRBV7-2 and TRBJ2-1): GAGVSQSPSNKVTEKGKDVELRCDPISGHTALYWYRQSLGQGLEFLIYFQGNSAPDKSGLPSDRFSAERTGGSVSTLTIQRTQQEDSAVYLCASSLASSTVAYNEQFFGPGTRLTVL.

This clonotype was found once. V and J are TRBV20-1 and TRBJ2-7, with D possibly being TRBD2 (5 bases). V was trimmed by 5 bases and J by 2 bases, leaving 13 bases between them. From germline, CDR1 is DFQATT and CDR2 SNEGSKA (reference sequence). The CDR3 consists of 13 residues. Here the CDR3 reads CSAAPGFTYEQYF. CDR3 DNA: TGCAGTGCTGCGCCGGGATTCACCTACGAGCAGTACTTC.

This clonotype was found many times. The CDR3 DNA follows: TGTGCCAGTAGTACGGGACTACCCATGGACTCCGAGTACTTC. It translates to CASSTGLPMDSEYF. The chain couples TRBV19 to TRBJ2-7, with 7 bases fitting TRBD2. The junction had 14 bases not matched to a gene; V was cut back by 4 bases and J by 11 bases. Per germline, CDR1 LNHDA and CDR2 SQIVND (reference sequence). CDR3 length: 14 residues.

This clonotype was seen many times. The DNA of the CDR3 is TGTGCCAGCAGCTCAGAAAAATCTAGGGCCGGGGAGCTGTTTTTT. Protein sequence: CASSSEKSRAGELFF. The chain joins TRBV7-8 to TRBJ2-2; D unclear. Trimming removed 4 bases from V and 6 bases from J, with 15 bases in between. Germline V lookup: CDR1 SGHVS, CDR2 FQNEAQ. The CDR3 runs to 15 residues.

The genes are TRBV7-2 and TRBJ2-5; a weak D match, TRBD1 (5 bases). V was pared by 2 bases and J by 9 bases, with 19 bases between. Germline V gene sequence: CDR1 SGHTA, CDR2 FQGNSA. The CDR3 length is 15 residues. CDR3 in amino acids: CASSLRTPDNQPQYF. The CDR3, as DNA: TGTGCCAGCAGCTTAAGGACACCTGACAATCAGCCCCAGTACTTC.

This clonotype came up a few times. The rearrangement uses TRBV24-1 and TRBJ2-5; TRBD1 might be the D (6 bases). The germline V gene encodes CDR1 KGHDR and CDR2 SFDVKD. The CDR3 is 13 amino acids. Trimming took off 5 bases at V and 4 bases at J, with 10 bases between the two ends. The CDR3 spells CATSAPGVETQYF. CDR3 nucleotides: TGTGCCACCAGTGCGCCAGGGGTAGAGACCCAGTACTTC.

J is TRBJ1-1 and V is TRBV9; TRBD1 matches 9 bases. The CDR3 totals 15 residues. The J segment lost 4 bases and the V segment lost 3 bases, leaving 7 bases of the junction unmatched. CDR1 and CDR2 (germline): SGDLS, YYNGEE. In DNA form, the CDR3 reads TGTGCCAGCAGCGGCCCGGAGACAGGGGGCACTGAAGCTTTCTTT. Translated, it gives CASSGPETGGTEAFF.

The gene calls are TRBV5-1 and TRBJ1-4; tentatively, D is TRBD1 (5 bases). CDR3 length: 14 amino acids. Germline CDR1 reads SGHRS; CDR2 reads YFSETQ. Trimming left V 4 bases short and J 7 bases short, with 14 bases between. In nucleotides, the CDR3 is TGCGCCAGCAGCCCGACGCCAGGGACTGAAAAACTGTTTTTT. The encoded protein is CASSPTPGTEKLFF. Filled out from reference TRBV5-1 and TRBJ1-4, the complete variable domain reads KAGVTQTPRYLIKTRGQQVTLSCSPISGHRSVSWYQQTPGQGLQFLFEYFSETQRNKGNFPGRFSGRQFSNSRSEMNVSTLELGDSALYLCASSPTPGTEKLFFGSGTQLSVL.

V and J are TRBV29-1 and TRBJ1-2; D gene unclear. This CDR3 region has 13 residues. Looked up from germline, CDR1 is SQVTM and CDR2 is ANQGSEA. Trimming cost V 0 bases and J 7 bases, with 12 bases left between them. In nucleotides, the CDR3 is TGCAGCGTTGAAGATACGGGGAGCCGTGGCTACACCTTC. Its translation: CSVEDTGSRGYTF.

This clonotype turned up a few times. The chain recombines TRBV29-1 with TRBJ1-5; D not certain. CDR3 length: 13 residues. Trimming cost V 3 bases and J 11 bases, with 17 bases left between them. Per the germline V gene, CDR1 is SQVTM and CDR2 is ANQGSEA. In DNA form, the CDR3 reads TGCAGCGTTGAGTCCCCGAGCCAAGAGACCCAGCATTTT. Amino acids: CSVESPSQETQHF.

This chain connects TRBV9 to TRBJ2-7; maybe TRBD1 (6 bases). V dropped 6 bases and J dropped 1 base, with 14 bases sitting between them. The CDR3 has 14 residues. Germline values: CDR1 SGDLS, CDR2 YYNGEE. The CDR3 DNA follows: TGTGCCAGCAATGGGGCAGGGGAGTCCTACGAGCAGTACTTC. Protein product: CASNGAGESYEQYF.

The rearrangement links TRBV15 to TRBJ1-5; tentative D call: TRBD1 (6 bases). Germline V CDR1 and CDR2: LNHNV, YYDKDF (reference sequence). This CDR3 comprises 14 residues. Deletions cut 2 bases from V and 3 bases from J, with 8 bases between. The CDR3 nucleotides are TGTGCCACCAGCAGAAGACAGGACAATCAGCCCCAGCATTTT. Translating it yields CATSRRQDNQPQHF.

This clonotype was detected only a few times. This chain uses TRBV6-2 or TRBV6-3 with TRBJ2-3, with D possibly being TRBD1 or TRBD2 (6 bases each). Germline loops: CDR1 MNHEY, CDR2 SVGEGT. The CDR3 length is 17 residues. Trimming removed 6 bases from V and 1 base from J, with 20 bases in between. CDR3 sequence: CASSQAKGGARTDTQYF. The DNA for the CDR3 is TGTGCCAGCAGCCAAGCGAAGGGGGGAGCCCGCACAGATACGCAGTATTTT.

This clonotype was seen many times. This chain links TRBV24-1 with TRBJ2-2; D unclear. Germline-derived CDR1 and CDR2 are KGHDR and SFDVKD. The V end was cut by 5 bases, the J end by 0 bases, with 12 bases between. This CDR3 region has 16 residues. The CDR3 region is CATSALGLSNTGELFF. DNA of the CDR3: TGTGCCACCAGTGCCCTCGGGCTTTCGAACACCGGGGAGCTGTTTTTT.

This clonotype was seen many times. The chain recombines TRBV7-2 with TRBJ1-5, with a tentative D call TRBD1 (6 bases). The CDR3 is made up of 15 amino acids. V lost 0 bases and J lost 8, with 14 bases in between. Germline CDR1 reads SGHTA; CDR2 reads FQGNSA. CDR3 in amino acids: CASSLAGAYIKPQHF. The DNA for the CDR3 is TGTGCCAGCAGCTTAGCGGGGGCCTATATCAAGCCCCAGCATTTT.

With respect to this clonotype: At one of its ends the junction is not consistent with the germline gene, which may arise from a read error. J is TRBJ2-7 and V is TRBV6-5; TRBD2 agrees at 15 bases. This CDR3 is 17 amino acids long. Germline V gives CDR1 MNHEY, CDR2 SVGAGI. CDR3 protein: CASSLLPGLAGGNERYF. CDR3 nucleotides: TGTGCCAGCAGTCTACTACCGGGACTAGCGGGAGGTAACGAGCGGTACTTC.

This clonotype showed up just once. This could be a read error, since a much larger clone is one nucleotide away. J is TRBJ1-1 and V is TRBV19; TRBD1 is a possible D gene (5 bases). The CDR3 spans 14 residues. CDR1 is LNHDA, CDR2 SQIVND, per germline (reference sequence). CDR3 loop: CAGSKEGLNTEAFF. CDR3 DNA: TGTGCCGGTAGTAAGGAGGGGCTGAACACTGAAGCTTTCTTT. The full variable domain, with the rest looked up from reference TRBV19 and TRBJ1-1, is DGGITQSPKYLFRKEGQNVTLSCEQNLNHDAMYWYRQDPGQGLRLIYYSQIVNDFQKGDIAEGYSVSREKKESFPLTVTSAQKNPTAFYLCAGSKEGLNTEAFFGQGTRLTVV.

This clonotype appeared many times. CDR3 nucleotides: TGTGCCAGCAGCGCCCAGACAGACCGTAATGAAAAACTGTTTTTT. It codes for CASSAQTDRNEKLFF. The rearrangement joins TRBV2 to TRBJ1-4; perhaps TRBD1 as D (5 bases). Trimming stripped 6 bases from V and 4 bases from J, with 15 bases between. This CDR3 is 15 amino acids long. Looked up from germline, CDR1 is SNHLY and CDR2 is FYNNEI.

This clonotype has a handful of counts. This chain uses TRBV6-2 or TRBV6-3 with TRBJ1-3, with D perhaps TRBD1 (5 bases). Germline loops: CDR1 MNHEY, CDR2 SVGEGT. The CDR3 contains 16 residues. Trimming pared 2 bases from V and 4 bases from J, leaving 15 bases between. In DNA, the CDR3 is TGTGCCAGCAGTTACGGGGGTTTGCGGAGGGGAAACACCATATATTTT. It translates to CASSYGGLRRGNTIYF.

The chain is built from TRBV7-9 and TRBJ2-6; D is perhaps TRBD1 (5 bases). Trimming cost V 3 bases and J 3 bases, with 15 bases left between them. The CDR3 loop spans 17 amino acids. The germline V gene encodes CDR1 SEHNR and CDR2 FQNEAQ (reference sequence). CDR3 region: CASSLVPREYGANVLTF. In DNA form, the CDR3 reads TGTGCCAGCAGCTTGGTTCCCAGGGAATATGGGGCCAACGTCCTGACTTTC.

At least ten counts were recorded for this clonotype. The chain links TRBV5-1 to TRBJ2-7; no reliable D call. The V end lost 0 bases, the J end lost 5 bases, and 9 bases lay between the germline ends. Germline CDR1 is SGHRS and CDR2 is YFSETQ. This CDR3 has 13 residues. For the CDR3, the DNA is TGCGCCAGCAGCTTGGAGCCCCAGGACGAGCAGTACTTC. Translating gives CASSLEPQDEQYF.

In its sample, this clonotype was seen many times. V is TRBV4-1 and J is TRBJ1-2; TRBD1 matches at 10 bases. Trimming took 4 bases from V and 5 from J; bases not matched to a gene: 4. Germline CDR1 is MGHRA and CDR2 is YSYEKL. The CDR3 has 14 residues. CDR3 in DNA: TGCGCCAGCAGCCGGGACAGGGGCGGGTATGGCTACACCTTC. Its translation is CASSRDRGGYGYTF.

The sample holds one count of this clonotype. One base away lies a much larger clone, so this may be a sequencing read error. The chain employs TRBV12-3 or TRBV12-4 and TRBJ2-7; D may match TRBD1 or TRBD2 (5 bases each). The V end was cut by 4 bases, the J end by 6 bases, with 16 bases between. This CDR3 has 14 residues. The CDR3 bases are TGTGCCAGCAGTTCGGGACGGGTTCCTTCCGAGCAGTACTTC. Its translation: CASSSGRVPSEQYF.

This clonotype appeared many times. The gene calls are TRBV27 and TRBJ1-2, with TRBD1 matching 7 bases. The CDR3 has 14 residues. V shed 5 bases and J 7 bases; nucleotides not matched to a gene: 10. The germline V gene encodes CDR1 MNHEY and CDR2 SMNVEV (reference sequence). This CDR3 reads CASSPTSTGAGYTF. CDR3 DNA: TGTGCCAGCAGTCCTACGAGCACAGGGGCTGGCTACACCTTC.

Remarks on this clonotype: Being one base from a much bigger clone, this may be a read error. The conserved phenylalanine or tryptophan normally closing the CDR3 is absent here, so this likely arose from a read error. The chain joins TRBV6-6 to TRBJ2-6; 10 bases line up with TRBD1. The J call is doubtful: the DNA matches TRBJ1-2 better. CDR3 length: 13 amino acids. Germline values: CDR1 MNHNY, CDR2 SVGAGI (reference sequence). The CDR3 DNA reads TGTGCCAGCAGAGAGGACAGGGGGGATGGCTACACCCTC. Translation gives CASREDRGDGYTL.

This clonotype has only a few counts. The CDR3 DNA reads TGCAGCGTCATTAGCGGGGACCTCACAGATACGCAGTATTTT. Amino acids: CSVISGDLTDTQYF. The chain carries TRBV29-1 and TRBJ2-3; 8 bases map to TRBD2. This CDR3 region has 14 residues. Trimming took 6 bases from V and 2 from J; bases not matched to a gene: 7. Germline CDR1 is SQVTM and CDR2 is ANQGSEA.

Ten or more counts support this clonotype. The CDR3 DNA reads as TGTGCCAGCAGCATCCCAGGGGAGTACGAGCAGTACTTC. It is translated as CASSIPGEYEQYF. The chain uses TRBV7-9 and TRBJ2-7, with a weak D call TRBD1 (6 bases). This CDR3 contains 13 residues. CDR1 is SEHNR, CDR2 FQNEAQ, per germline (reference sequence). V was cut by 5 bases and J by 4 bases, with 12 bases left in between.